A selection of T cell receptor beta chains follows, all from one sample in a study of blood T cell repertoires in COVID-19. TCRdb's table, derived via immunoSEQ multiplex PCR, lists solely in-frame clones and lacks some. The sample carries hundreds of thousands of clones, around 87% recorded once. The material sequenced was peripheral blood. These receptors were obtained from a woman in her thirties or forties who had recovered from COVID-19. CDR3s include the opening cysteine and the closing phenylalanine or tryptophan.

TRBV4-3	TRBJ1-2	CASSQAEFPGANYGYTF
TRBV6-5	TRBJ1-4	CASKRDRVNEKLFF
TRBV5-1	TRBJ2-5	CASSLGLAGGRVSETQYF
TRBV7-2	TRBJ1-4	CASSHHSLTGQKLFF
TRBV3-1/TRBV3-2	TRBJ1-5	CASSQLQGRGQPQHF
TRBV14	TRBJ1-2	CASSQAPREVANYGYTF
TRBV9	TRBJ2-3	CASSVAIGVGTDTQYF
TRBV5-1	TRBJ2-5	CASSQRAASLGAQYF
TRBV9	TRBJ2-1	CASSVATTSGGEQFF
TRBV7-9	TRBJ2-3	CASTSFKGGRDTQYF
TRBV5-5	TRBJ2-7	CASSLQGDSYEQYF
TRBV19	TRBJ1-5	CASSIFTGAYQPQHF
TRBV29-1	TRBJ1-2	CSAQVLYGYTF
TRBV9	TRBJ2-1	CASSEAAGSGYNEQFF
TRBV9	TRBJ2-7	CASSVAAGVPYEQYF
TRBV25-1	TRBJ2-2	CASTQGRVGELFF
TRBV12-2	TRBJ2-5	CASRLERGGRETQYF
TRBV5-4	TRBJ2-2	CASSLSASGGEELFF
TRBV27	TRBJ2-6	CASSSLANVLTF
TRBV5-1	TRBJ2-3	CASSTVAGSDTQYF
TRBV29-1	TRBJ2-1	CSVEVVQGGNEQFF
TRBV6-5	TRBJ1-2	CASSSIPHYGYTF
TRBV2	TRBJ2-3	CASSPSGTTSTDTQYF
TRBV5-1	TRBJ1-1	CASSLRQGGTEAFF
TRBV7-9	TRBJ1-2	CASSPGQSYGYTF
TRBV5-1	TRBJ1-3	CASSRGQDSDTIYF
TRBV11-3	TRBJ2-5	CASSLGTGVQETQYF
TRBV5-1	TRBJ1-5	CASSLGGTGSGDQPQHF
TRBV5-1	TRBJ1-3	CASSLPDRGNTIYF
TRBV2	TRBJ1-4	CASRLGAQREKLFF
TRBV7-9	TRBJ2-1	CASSVRTSAYNNEQFF
TRBV27	TRBJ1-2	CASSATGYYGYTF
TRBV29-1	TRBJ1-2	CSVENVGQGAQLDYGYTF
TRBV5-6	TRBJ1-2	CASSFWEGDYGYTF
TRBV18	TRBJ2-4	CASSVAQGAKNIQYF
TRBV5-4	TRBJ1-2	CASSSKQGTNYGYTF
TRBV7-9	TRBJ1-2	CASSLVYEQTYTF
TRBV6-5	TRBJ2-1	CASSYSGRDNEQFF
TRBV11-2	TRBJ1-1	CASSPWDRLKNTEAFF
TRBV7-8	TRBJ2-7	CASSAREGAIEQYF
TRBV7-9	TRBJ2-7	CASSLGGRYEQYF
TRBV7-2	TRBJ2-3	CASSFLWGGTGSPDTQYF
TRBV30	TRBJ2-2	CAWSVRDTGELFF
TRBV6-2/TRBV6-3	TRBJ2-5	CASSKTAAGGSLETQYF
TRBV2	TRBJ1-1	CASSVTGNTEAFF
TRBV27	TRBJ1-1	CASSLRAGNTEAFF
TRBV9	TRBJ1-1	CASSPDRINTEAFF
TRBV4-1	TRBJ1-2	CASSLAQQGNYGYTF
TRBV4-3	TRBJ2-1	CASSPGRRSSYNEQFF
TRBV5-1	TRBJ1-5	CASSFRPQDSNQPQHF
TRBV19	TRBJ1-5	CASSIRYSNQPQHF
TRBV12-3/TRBV12-4	TRBJ2-1	CASSLRQNNEQFF
TRBV23-1	TRBJ1-2	CASSQTGGYTF
TRBV11-1	TRBJ1-1	CASSFHGQGTEAFF
TRBV28	TRBJ2-4	CASSFRGTMYF